The table lists the clone carrying this T cell receptor beta chain with many counts. Its antigen is as yet unknown. This sample was included in a study of Graves' ophthalmopathy and Graves' hyperthyroidism. Amplification from RNA transcripts yielded the TCR beta CDR3 regions. An initial RT-PCR round employing HTBI primers preceded a second-round multiplex PCR. TCRdb fed the multiplex PCR reads into MiXCR, producing one record per CDR3 protein. The data hold a few hundred thousand distinct CDR3 sequences, with about 40% observed a single time. Ineligible for inclusion were patients with other autoimmune diseases, uncontrolled infections, pregnancy or lactation. The diagnostic workup employed clinical symptoms, serum thyroxine, TRAb, thyroid ultrasound and orbital computed tomography. The length of the CDR3 is 16 residues. Trimming took off 0 bases at V and 4 bases at J, with 11 bases between the two ends. CDR1 is SGDLS and CDR2 is YYNGEE in the germline V gene.

Study outcomes and limitations: Sensitivity of about 70% and specificity of approximately 76% were achieved by the model that predicted ophthalmopathy progression.

This sequence originates from an adult man with Graves' hyperthyroidism. The chain is built from TRBV9 and TRBJ2-6; D may be TRBD1 or TRBD2 (6 bases each). The sequencing input was peripheral blood or thyroid tissue (not recorded which). The CDR3 is CASSVGGASGANVLTF. The DNA for the CDR3 is TGTGCCAGCAGCGTAGGGGGGGCCTCAGGGGCCAACGTCCTGACTTTC. Filled out from reference TRBV9 and TRBJ2-6, the complete variable domain reads DSGVTQTPKHLITATGQRVTLRCSPRSGDLSVYWYQQSLDQGLQFLIQYYNGEERAKGNILERFSAQQFPDLHSELNLSSLELGDSALYFCASSVGGASGANVLTFGAGSRLTVL.